Listed here are 12 T cell receptor beta chains from one sample, sequenced in a study of regulatory T cells in long-lasting Graves disease. Arm-PCR of CDR3 regions and iRepertoire HTBI primers were used to build TCR beta libraries. TCRdb reanalysed the multiplex PCR reads using MiXCR and keeps one entry per CDR3 protein. The data show fewer than 650,000 distinct CDR3 sequences, approximately 15% seen once. Time point denoted: newly diagnosed GD, antithyroid drugs for less than 3 months. PBMC RNA was the source of the TCR library. The same sample was also studied in work on T cells in Graves' hyperthyroidism and ophthalmopathy.

The sequencing used peripheral blood mononuclear cells (PBMCs), collected at new diagnosis, from a patient treated with antithyroid drugs. The origin of the receptors is a young woman with Graves disease.

This clonotype has at least ten counts. The chain uses TRBV28 and TRBJ1-5; unclear D gene. The CDR3 is made up of 14 amino acids. The germline V and J ends were trimmed by 6 bases and 3 bases, with 12 bases remaining between them. Germline V gene lookup returns CDR1 MDHEN and CDR2 SYDVKM. CDR3 residues: CASSQGQHNQPQHF. CDR3 bases: TGTGCCAGCAGCCAAGGTCAGCACAATCAGCCCCAGCATTTT.

This clonotype was picked up many times. V usage is TRBV11-2 and J usage is TRBJ2-5; the match to TRBD2 covers 11 bases. Germline values: CDR1 SGHAT, CDR2 FQNNGV. The V and J ends lost 5 bases and 1 base, in that order; junction bases with no gene match: 6. This CDR3 spans 16 amino acids. The CDR3 nucleotides read TGTGCCAGCAGCACCAGCCTAGCGGGAGGCCAAGAGACCCAGTACTTC. This sequence encodes CASSTSLAGGQETQYF.

This clonotype was seen a few times. V and J are TRBV20-1 and TRBJ2-7, with 7 positions matching TRBD2. There are 13 residues in the CDR3. Per germline, CDR1 DFQATT and CDR2 SNEGSKA (reference sequence). V gave up 6 bases and J gave up 2 bases; unmatched junction bases: 7. CDR3 amino acids: CSAWRGGTYEQYF. The CDR3 bases are TGCAGTGCCTGGAGGGGAGGGACCTACGAGCAGTACTTC.

This clonotype was picked up a small number of times. J is TRBJ2-7 and V is TRBV4-1, with D unclear. The V end was cut by 3 bases, the J end by 6 bases, with 9 bases between. The CDR3 runs to 12 residues. Germline V gene lookup returns CDR1 MGHRA and CDR2 YSYEKL. The CDR3 sequence is CASSQGLAEQYF. The CDR3 region has the DNA TGCGCCAGCAGCCAGGGATTGGCCGAGCAGTACTTC.

Ten or more counts support this clonotype. CDR3: CATSKGDPSSYEQYF. The CDR3 nucleotides read TGTGCCACCAGCAAGGGGGACCCGAGCTCCTACGAGCAGTACTTC. The rearrangement uses TRBV15 and TRBJ2-7; D may be TRBD1 (6 bases). Germline-derived CDR1 and CDR2 are LNHNV and YYDKDF (reference sequence). The ends were cut back, 4 bases at V and 0 bases at J, with 13 bases in the middle. The CDR3 has 15 residues.

This clonotype was counted many times. The chain couples TRBV6-9 to TRBJ2-7; TRBD2 agrees at 9 bases. V was clipped by 3 bases and J by 4 bases; unmatched bases: 7. The CDR3 has 15 amino acids. CDR1 and CDR2 (germline): MNHGY, SVAAGI. The CDR3, as DNA: TGTGCCAGCAGTTACAGGGGGACTAGCCTTTACGAGCAGTACTTC. Its protein product is CASSYRGTSLYEQYF.

This chain connects TRBV18 to TRBJ1-2; D not certain. The CDR3 length is 14 residues. The germline V gene encodes CDR1 KGHSH and CDR2 LQKENI. V was trimmed by 2 bases and J by 2 bases, leaving 9 bases between them. This chain's CDR3 is CASSPNDGNYGYTF. The CDR3 coding sequence is TGTGCCAGCTCACCAAACGACGGGAACTATGGCTACACCTTC.

The V call is TRBV7-2, the J call TRBJ2-2; possible D gene TRBD1, 6 bases. CDR3 length: 16 amino acids. The V and J ends lost 3 bases and 0 bases respectively, with 11 bases between them. Looked up from germline, CDR1 is SGHTA and CDR2 is FQGNSA. The CDR3 sequence is CASSLLNRANTGELFF. CDR3 bases: TGTGCCAGCAGCTTGCTGAACAGGGCGAACACCGGGGAGCTGTTTTTT.

This clonotype came up many times. The V gene is TRBV3-1, the J gene TRBJ2-3; 8 nucleotides align to TRBD2. Trimming took 10 bases from V and 5 from J; bases not matched to a gene: 14. Germline V CDR1 and CDR2: LGHDT, YNNKEL (reference sequence). The CDR3 is 15 residues long. The CDR3 protein is CATQLGGGEGDTQYF. The CDR3 bases are TGTGCCACCCAGCTCGGGGGGGGAGAAGGAGATACGCAGTATTTT.

This clonotype was counted ten times or more. The chain recombines TRBV11-2 with TRBJ2-3, with TRBD2 as a possible D gene (6 bases). The CDR3 has 16 amino acids. Trimming removed 2 bases from V and 3 bases from J, with 15 bases in between. Germline CDR1 is SGHAT and CDR2 is FQNNGV. In DNA form, the CDR3 reads TGTGCCAGCAGCTTAAGGCTGGAGGGTAGGACAGATACGCAGTATTTT. Translation gives CASSLRLEGRTDTQYF.

In its sample, this clonotype was seen many times. The chain employs TRBV6-2 or TRBV6-3 and TRBJ2-5, with 7 nucleotides matching TRBD2. Trimming at V came to 2 bases and at J to 1 base, leaving 4 bases not matched to a gene. The V gene's germline CDR1 is MNHEY and CDR2 SVGEGT. The CDR3 covers 15 residues. The CDR3 sequence is CASSYPSSGQETQYF. CDR3 in DNA: TGTGCCAGCAGTTACCCATCTAGCGGCCAAGAGACCCAGTACTTC.

Worth noting for this clonotype: An end of the junction differs from the germline gene, which may be a read error. This chain links TRBV2 with TRBJ2-2; no firm D call. The V gene's germline CDR1 is SNHLY and CDR2 FYNNEI. The CDR3 contains 16 residues. CDR3 sequence: CARSDLLDPNTGELFF. As DNA, the CDR3 is TGTGCCAGAAGTGACCTATTGGACCCGAACACCGGGGAGCTGTTTTTT.